This paragraph reports one T cell receptor (beta chain). This record comes from a study of blood T cell repertoires in COVID-19. As for the study in general: Samples taken during acute and convalescent COVID-19 were collected in the United States, Italy and Spain. Nucleic acid was either cDNA or gDNA, and it came from T cells, B-cell-depleted T cells, or PBMCs.

Original processing notes: It was from reference gene primer amplification that nucleated cell counts were estimated. Sequencing used immunoSEQ multiplex PCR; TCRdb keeps in-frame clones, though not all of them. Clone size and the V and J calls come from that table; the DNA yielded D and trimming. The sample contains 200,000 to 250,000 clones, roughly 85% of which appear only once. Germline V lookup: CDR1 SGDLS, CDR2 YYNGEE. The CDR3 is made up of 15 amino acids. V shed 3 bases and J shed 0 bases, with 9 bases lying between them. The sample was peripheral blood. The rearrangement uses TRBV9 and TRBJ1-4; D remains unclear. The source of this sequence is a man aged 40-49 years with acute or convalescent COVID-19. In DNA form, the CDR3 reads TGTGCCAGCAGCGCGAGCGGTGCAACTAATGAAAAACTGTTTTTT. As protein: CASSASGATNEKLFF.